This record looks at one T cell receptor beta chain sequence and its context. Participant ages covered 18 to 89 years across 24 US areas. Among Cohort 3 donors, those recovered had two negative PCRs, clearance, or symptom resolution. The germline gives CDR1 MNHEY, CDR2 SVGAGI. The CDR3 consists of 15 residues. Trimming removed 6 bases at V and 5 bases at J, with 16 bases between. The sample is drawn from a study of blood T cell repertoires in COVID-19. The wider study: Spain, Italy and the United States supplied samples that represented acute and convalescent COVID-19.

Assay used: immunoSEQ multiplex PCR; TCRdb lists only in-frame clones, some missing. The sample lists some 340,000 clones; roughly four fifths were seen once. The source is a woman between 50 and 59 years old who had recovered from COVID-19. The gene calls are TRBV6-5 and TRBJ2-2; possibly TRBD1 for D (5 bases). Sequenced sample: PBMCs or T cells enriched from blood (not recorded which). DNA of the CDR3: TGTGCCAGCAGCCCGGACATGACGATTACCGGGGAGCTGTTTTTT. Translated: CASSPDMTITGELFF.